Listed below are T cell receptor beta chains from one sample, sequenced in a study of T-cell reconstitution after alpha-beta-depleted transplantation in children. MiXCR, run by TCRdb on the PCR reads, gives a single entry per CDR3 protein. The sample comprises roughly 100,000 distinct CDR3 sequences, about 6% of which are singletons, and about 6% rests with the top ten. This specimen was PBMCs, mostly from graft donor cells, taken 60 days after TCRalphabeta/CD19-depleted stem cell transplant. All receptors derive from a female patient aged 2-9 years who had a stem cell transplant for Fanconi anemia, so the T cells may come from the graft donor. The CDR3 runs from the conserved cysteine through the conserved F or W. A D gene is named only where the DNA matches it firmly. Clone size is given for some rows only: seen once, a few or many times, or a class if the clone is expanded.

clone size,J gene,D gene,V gene,CDR3 protein,CDR3 DNA
many,TRBJ2-7,.,TRBV15,CATSRYWDFGDYEQYF,TGTGCCACCAGCAGGTACTGGGATTTTGGGGACTACGAGCAGTACTTC
few,TRBJ2-5,.,TRBV28,CASSRDSQETQYF,TGTGCCAGCAGCCGAGACAGTCAAGAGACCCAGTACTTC
many,TRBJ2-5,.,TRBV10-3,CAISDIWETQYF,TGTGCCATCAGTGACATATGGGAGACCCAGTACTTC
.,TRBJ2-7,TRBD1,TRBV29-1,CSVSAGTGGYEQYF,TGCAGCGTGAGTGCCGGGACAGGGGGCTACGAGCAGTACTTC
.,TRBJ2-7,TRBD2,TRBV20-1,CSATAGGNEQYF,TGCAGTGCTACTGCGGGGGGCAACGAGCAGTACTTC
many,TRBJ1-3,.,TRBV2,CASSEQGGNTIYF,TGTGCCAGCAGTGAACAGGGTGGAAACACCATATATTTT
.,TRBJ1-1,.,TRBV18,CASSPQNRVMNTEAFF,TGTGCCAGCTCACCACAGAACAGGGTAATGAACACTGAAGCTTTCTTT
many,TRBJ2-7,TRBD2,TRBV5-4,CASSLAGGYSYEQYF,TGTGCCAGCAGCTTGGCGGGGGGTTACTCCTACGAGCAGTACTTC
many,TRBJ2-1,TRBD2,TRBV5-1,CASSPRAGSSYNEQFF,TGCGCCAGCAGCCCTAGAGCGGGGAGCTCCTACAATGAGCAGTTCTTC
few,TRBJ2-3,.,TRBV6-5,CASSYSRGVTDTQYF,TGTGCCAGCAGTTACTCGAGGGGGGTCACAGATACGCAGTATTTT
many,TRBJ2-6,.,TRBV27,CASRVSGANVLTF,TGTGCCAGCCGGGTTTCCGGGGCCAACGTCCTGACTTTC
many,TRBJ2-2,TRBD2,TRBV29-1,CSVRGLASGELFF,TGCAGCGTTAGGGGACTAGCTTCCGGGGAGCTGTTTTTT
many,TRBJ2-7,.,TRBV7-8,CASSSTGGHSYEQYF,TGTGCCAGCAGCTCAACGGGGGGCCACTCCTACGAGCAGTACTTC
many,TRBJ2-1,.,TRBV5-1,CASSLAGMTNEQFF,TGCGCCAGCAGCTTGGCGGGAATGACCAATGAGCAGTTCTTC
many,TRBJ2-3,TRBD1,TRBV12-3/TRBV12-4,CASSFYRGRLLADTQYF,TGTGCCAGCAGTTTTTACAGGGGCCGGCTGTTGGCAGATACGCAGTATTTT
.,TRBJ2-5,TRBD2,TRBV12-3/TRBV12-4,CASSPGTSGDPYQETQYF,TGTGCCAGCAGTCCCGGGACTAGCGGGGACCCGTACCAAGAGACCCAGTACTTC
many,TRBJ1-5,.,TRBV24-1,CATSDPGAESNQPQHF,TGTGCCACCAGTGACCCGGGGGCAGAGAGCAATCAGCCCCAGCATTTT
.,TRBJ2-3,TRBD2,TRBV18,CASSPLRAGASTDTQYF,TGTGCCAGCTCACCACTTCGGGCGGGAGCGAGCACAGATACGCAGTATTTT
many,TRBJ2-4,TRBD2,TRBV12-3/TRBV12-4,CASKGSGGGSIQYF,TGTGCCAGCAAGGGGTCTGGGGGGGGAAGCATTCAGTACTTC
many,TRBJ2-3,TRBD2,TRBV20-1,CSARWLAGTYTQYF,TGCAGTGCTAGATGGCTAGCGGGGACCTATACGCAGTATTTT
few,TRBJ2-1,TRBD2,TRBV6-5,CASSLRNLAGEGNEQFF,TGTGCCAGCAGCCTACGAAACCTAGCGGGAGAAGGGAATGAGCAGTTCTTC
.,TRBJ1-2,.,TRBV5-1,CASSLDGRPEYGYTF,TGCGCCAGCAGCTTGGACGGCAGACCCGAGTATGGCTACACCTTC
many,TRBJ2-1,TRBD1,TRBV19,CASSRQGDYNEQFF,TGTGCCAGTAGTAGGCAGGGGGATTACAATGAGCAGTTCTTC
many,TRBJ1-2,TRBD1,TRBV7-2,CASSRGQGSLYGYTF,TGTGCCAGCAGTAGAGGACAGGGGAGCCTCTATGGCTACACCTTC
many,TRBJ2-5,.,TRBV5-1,CASSLVRGEETQYF,TGCGCCAGCAGCTTGGTGAGAGGAGAAGAGACCCAGTACTTC
many,TRBJ2-1,TRBD2,TRBV7-8,CASSLGTSGLLVDEQFF,TGTGCCAGCAGCTTAGGGACTAGCGGGCTGTTGGTGGATGAGCAGTTCTTC
many,TRBJ2-3,.,TRBV7-3,CASSINGGPDTQYF,TGTGCCAGCAGCATTAATGGAGGGCCGGATACGCAGTATTTT
.,TRBJ2-5,.,TRBV24-1,CATSEPPWETQYF,TGTGCCACCAGTGAACCCCCTTGGGAGACCCAGTACTTC
many,TRBJ2-7,TRBD2,TRBV9,CASSPKNGLAHEQYF,TGTGCCAGCAGCCCGAAAAATGGACTAGCGCACGAGCAGTACTTC
many,TRBJ2-1,TRBD2,TRBV12-3/TRBV12-4,CASNPSGRLHEQFF,TGTGCCAGCAACCCGAGCGGGAGGTTACATGAGCAGTTCTTC
few,TRBJ2-7,TRBD2,TRBV3-1,CASSQTSGGLAYEQYF,TGTGCCAGCAGCCAAACTAGCGGGGGGCTCGCCTACGAGCAGTACTTC
few,TRBJ2-5,.,TRBV20-1,CSAQGGTQYF,TGCAGTGCGCAAGGGGGGACCCAGTACTTC
many,TRBJ2-5,TRBD2,TRBV6-1,CASSELSGAQETQYF,TGTGCCAGCAGTGAACTGAGCGGGGCACAAGAGACCCAGTACTTC
.,TRBJ1-2,.,TRBV7-9,CASSFPTRPGYTF,TGTGCCAGCAGCTTTCCCACTCGACCGGGCTACACCTTC
many,TRBJ2-7,.,TRBV6-5,CASSSHRLKGYEQYF,TGTGCCAGCAGTAGCCACAGGCTGAAAGGCTACGAGCAGTACTTC
few,TRBJ2-7,TRBD2,TRBV5-1,CASSGLAGGPGEQYF,TGCGCCAGCAGCGGCCTAGCGGGAGGGCCAGGCGAGCAGTACTTC
few,TRBJ2-7,TRBD1,TRBV19,CASSIKSWTGLYEQYF,TGTGCCAGTAGTATAAAGAGCTGGACAGGGCTCTACGAGCAGTACTTC
.,TRBJ1-5,TRBD1,TRBV7-3,CASSLTHGPGQGISRNQPQHF,TGTGCCAGCAGCTTAACCCATGGCCCGGGACAGGGGATTAGCCGGAATCAGCCCCAGCATTTT
.,TRBJ1-2,.,TRBV6-5,CASSWGTNYGYTF,TGTGCCAGCAGCTGGGGCACGAACTATGGCTACACCTTC
many,TRBJ2-3,TRBD1,TRBV9,CASTRLGQGEGDTQYF,TGTGCCAGCACCCGCCTCGGACAGGGAGAGGGGGATACGCAGTATTTT
.,TRBJ2-1,.,TRBV11-2,CASSLVQLIINEQFF,TGTGCCAGCAGCTTAGTACAGCTAATCATCAATGAGCAGTTCTTC
few,TRBJ1-1,TRBD1,TRBV5-5,CASSQGDTEAFF,TGTGCCAGCAGCCAGGGGGACACTGAAGCTTTCTTT
.,TRBJ2-1,.,TRBV20-1,CSARINRPWGNEQFF,TGCAGTGCTAGAATAAACAGACCATGGGGCAATGAGCAGTTCTTC
few,TRBJ2-5,.,TRBV7-9,CASSPDSPRWTQYF,TGTGCCAGCAGCCCGGACAGCCCCCGGTGGACCCAGTACTTC
many,TRBJ2-1,.,TRBV3-1,CASSQIHNEQFF,TGTGCCAGCAGCCAAATCCACAATGAGCAGTTCTTC
many,TRBJ2-3,.,TRBV3-1,CASSQRSTDTQYF,TGTGCCAGCAGCCAGCGGAGCACAGATACGCAGTATTTT
many,TRBJ2-5,.,TRBV12-3/TRBV12-4,CASSGREETQYF,TGTGCCAGCAGTGGCAGGGAAGAGACCCAGTACTTC
few,TRBJ2-7,.,TRBV12-3/TRBV12-4,CASTPAGTLSSYEQYF,TGTGCCAGCACCCCCGCGGGGACACTAAGCTCCTACGAGCAGTACTTC
.,TRBJ1-2,.,TRBV10-3,CAVYSLYTPKGRIYGYTF,TGTGCCGTCTACTCCCTTTACACCCCAAAAGGACGGATCTATGGCTACACCTTC
many,TRBJ2-4,.,TRBV4-2,CASSQDRAKNIQYF,TGTGCCAGCAGCCAAGACAGAGCCAAAAACATTCAGTACTTC
.,TRBJ2-7,.,TRBV7-8,CASSFGATGRSYEQYF,TGTGCCAGCAGCTTTGGGGCTACAGGGAGGTCGTACGAGCAGTACTTC
many,TRBJ2-1,TRBD1,TRBV10-3,CAISPGQGAHNEQFF,TGTGCCATCAGCCCGGGACAGGGGGCGCACAATGAGCAGTTCTTC